These 16 T cell receptor beta chains were all obtained from the same sample, sequenced in a study of human T cells and chemical hapten exposure. Time point described: patch test 2, 6 weeks after DPC sensitization. Treatment denoted: therapeutic diphenylcyclopropenone sensitization with weekly scalp DPC. TCRdb re-analysed the RACE reads in MiXCR, keeping a single row per CDR3 protein. Of 75,000 to 90,000 distinct CDR3 sequences in the sample, under 11% were seen once. This specimen consisted of whole blood, obtained in connection with sensitization to the hapten diphenylcyclopropenone (DPC). All receptors come from a woman between 45 and 65 years old with alopecia areata. Some clones in this sample may be carry-over from other donors' samples.

This clonotype was found many times. The rearrangement joins TRBV10-3 to TRBJ2-3; D is ambiguous. V dropped 2 bases and J dropped 3 bases, with 9 bases sitting between them. The germline V gene encodes CDR1 ENHRY and CDR2 SYGVKD. The CDR3 spans 14 residues. CDR3 sequence: CAISEDKGTDTQYF. CDR3 sequence (DNA): TGTGCCATCAGTGAGGATAAGGGTACAGATACGCAGTATTTT.

This clonotype was detected many times. The chain couples TRBV7-2 to TRBJ1-1; possibly TRBD1 for D (6 bases). Trimming took off 5 bases at V and 0 bases at J, with 10 bases between the two ends. CDR1 SGHTA and CDR2 FQGNSA come from the germline V gene. CDR3 length equals 14 residues. CDR3 sequence reads: CASSLQGLNTEAFF. The CDR3 nucleotides read TGTGCCAGCAGCCTGCAGGGGCTGAACACTGAAGCTTTCTTT.

This clonotype was observed many times. The chain combines TRBV7-6 with TRBJ1-5; the D is unclear. Germline V gives CDR1 SGHVS, CDR2 FNYEAQ. The CDR3 is 14 residues long. V was cut by 5 bases and J by 4 bases, with 12 bases left in between. In DNA form, the CDR3 reads TGTGCCAGCAGCCCAAACGACGGGAATCAGCCCCAGCATTTT. It is translated as CASSPNDGNQPQHF. Full variable domain (missing parts from reference TRBV7-6 and TRBJ1-5): GAGVSQSPRYKVTKRGQDVALRCDPISGHVSLYWYRQALGQGPEFLTYFNYEAQQDKSGLPNDRFSAERPEGSISTLTIQRTEQRDSAMYRCASSPNDGNQPQHFGDGTRLSIL.

This clonotype was counted many times. V is TRBV27 and J is TRBJ2-2; tentative D call: TRBD1 (6 bases). The CDR3 covers 15 residues. Germline assignment: CDR1 MNHEY and CDR2 SMNVEV (reference sequence). The ends were cut back, 2 bases at V and 5 bases at J, with 12 bases in the middle. CDR3 DNA: TGTGCCAGCAGTTTAGGGCAGGGGCGTACCGGGGAGCTGTTTTTT. Translation gives CASSLGQGRTGELFF.

This rearrangement joins TRBV9 to TRBJ1-2; no clear D gene. V gave up 3 bases and J gave up 4 bases, with 13 bases separating them. The CDR3 has 14 amino acids. CDR1 is SGDLS, CDR2 YYNGEE, per germline. In DNA, the CDR3 is TGTGCCAGCAGCGGGCAGCTACAAGGCTATGGCTACACCTTC. Its translation: CASSGQLQGYGYTF.

The V call is TRBV7-9, the J call TRBJ2-1, with 12 bases lining up with TRBD2. The CDR3 extends over 16 amino acids. After removal of 5 bases from V and 9 bases from J, the junction contained 11 bases not matched to a gene. Germline V gives CDR1 SEHNR, CDR2 FQNEAQ (reference sequence). The CDR3 sequence: CASSLTTSGRVGEQFF. As DNA, the CDR3 is TGTGCCAGCAGCCTAACGACTAGCGGGAGAGTGGGTGAGCAGTTCTTC.

The chain couples TRBV15 to TRBJ1-2; D not resolved. Trimming pared 0 bases from V and 7 bases from J, leaving 9 bases between. The CDR3 loop spans 13 amino acids. Germline V lookup: CDR1 LNHNV, CDR2 YYDKDF (reference sequence). In DNA, the CDR3 is TGTGCCACCAGCAGAGAGGACCGCTCTGGCTACACCTTC. It codes for CATSREDRSGYTF.

This clonotype was observed at least ten times. The gene calls are TRBV12-3 or TRBV12-4 and TRBJ2-6, with D hard to call. The CDR3 sequence is 15 residues long. The V end was cut by 5 bases, the J end by 0 bases, with 8 bases between. The CDR3 DNA sequence: TGTGCCAGCAGTCCAGGTCCCTCTGGGGCCAACGTCCTGACTTTC. Amino acid sequence: CASSPGPSGANVLTF.

This clonotype occurred many times. The gene calls are TRBV2 and TRBJ1-4; D might be TRBD1 (5 bases). Trimming shortened V by 8 bases and J by 6 bases, and 10 bases separated the two germline ends. The germline CDR1 and CDR2 sequences are SNHLY and FYNNEI. The CDR3 sequence is 12 residues long. CDR3 sequence: CASQGTDEKLFF. The CDR3 DNA is TGTGCCAGCCAAGGGACGGATGAAAAACTGTTTTTT.

The V and J genes are TRBV3-2 and TRBJ2-1; the table's TRBD2 call for D was not verified on the DNA. TRBV3-2 constitutes a pseudogene. The CDR3 spans 18 residues. The CDR3 sequence is CASSQFYIASRSRSEQFF. The CDR3 DNA reads as TGTGCCAGCAGCCAATTTTATATTGCTAGCAGGAGTCGTAGTGAGCAGTTCTTC.

In this sample, this clonotype turned up a few times. At one end the junction does not follow the germline gene, possibly because of a read error. The rearrangement uses TRBV20-1 and TRBJ1-1, with a weak D call TRBD1 (5 bases). Germline values: CDR1 DFQATT, CDR2 SNEGSKA (reference sequence). The CDR3 contains 11 residues. CDR3 sequence reads: CSAREGTVAFF. The DNA of the CDR3 is TGCAGTGCTCGAGAAGGGACTGTAGCTTTCTTT.

This clonotype was counted many times. This chain uses TRBV7-6 with TRBJ2-6; possible D gene TRBD1, 6 bases. Looked up from germline, CDR1 is SGHVS and CDR2 is FNYEAQ. This CDR3 is 16 amino acids long. Trimming shortened V by 4 bases and J by 4 bases, and 14 bases separated the two germline ends. The CDR3 sequence: CASSSLRGTGANVLTF. CDR3 coding DNA: TGTGCCAGCAGCTCCCTAAGGGGGACGGGGGCCAACGTCCTGACTTTC.

This clonotype was seen many times. The V gene is TRBV7-9, the J gene TRBJ2-5; 11 bases fit TRBD2. This CDR3 spans 15 amino acids. J lost 1 base, V lost 4 bases, and 2 bases had no gene match. CDR1 is SEHNR and CDR2 is FQNEAQ in the germline V gene (reference sequence). The CDR3 DNA is TGTGCCAGCAGCTGGGGGACTAGCGGCCAAGAGACCCAGTACTTC. Protein: CASSWGTSGQETQYF.

This clonotype was detected ten times or more. The V gene is TRBV29-1, the J gene TRBJ2-7; 9 positions match TRBD1. CDR3 length: 15 amino acids. Germline CDR1 is SQVTM and CDR2 is ANQGSEA. V lost 3 bases and J lost 4; bases outside the gene matches: 10. The CDR3 nucleotides are TGCAGCGTTGACGGTCCGGGACAGGGTCCTTACGAGCAGTACTTC. Amino acid sequence: CSVDGPGQGPYEQYF.

V usage is TRBV12-3 or TRBV12-4 and J usage is TRBJ1-1, with 7 bases matching TRBD1. The CDR3 has 15 residues. Germline trimming cut 2 bases from V and 3 bases from J; bases unmatched to any gene: 6. The DNA of the CDR3 is TGTGCCAGCAGTTTACGAGGGGGCGCATACACTGAAGCTTTCTTT. Protein: CASSLRGGAYTEAFF.

There are a few counts of this clonotype. The J gene is TRBJ2-1, the V gene TRBV11-2; 8 bases align to TRBD2. The germline V gene has CDR1 SGHAT and CDR2 FQNNGV. The length of the CDR3 is 16 residues. The V gene end was trimmed by 2 bases and the J gene end by 6 bases; junction bases not matched to a gene: 9. The CDR3 DNA is TGTGCCAGCAGCTTATCAGCGGGAGAGGCCTCCAATGAGCAGTTCTTC. Its protein is CASSLSAGEASNEQFF.